The 14 T cell receptor beta chains given below trace back to one sample, sequenced in a study of blood T cells in healthy people across ages. Using a J-beta primer mix together with a sample-barcoded 5' primer, a second PCR was run for about 7 to 12 cycles. TCRdb recomputed calls from the 5' RACE reads with MiXCR, one row per CDR3 protein. The sample has about 1.4 million distinct CDR3 sequences; approximately 59% are singletons. The specimen was blood. The source is a man younger than 35 in good health.

The J gene is TRBJ1-2, the V gene TRBV28; D possibly corresponds to TRBD1 (5 bases). The CDR3 length is 14 residues. V lost 3 bases to trimming and J lost 8 bases, with 16 bases between them. Germline assignment: CDR1 MDHEN and CDR2 SYDVKM. The CDR3 bases are TGTGCCAGCAGTTTTCAGGGCCGGGAGTGGGGCTACACCTTC. It is translated as CASSFQGREWGYTF.

The chain links TRBV5-6 to TRBJ2-2; D remains ambiguous. CDR3 size: 19 residues. Germline V gene sequence: CDR1 SGHDT, CDR2 YYEEEE. The germline V and J ends were trimmed by 2 bases and 0 bases, with 20 bases remaining between them. The CDR3 reads CASSFPVTRKFANTGELFF. The CDR3 nucleotides are TGTGCCAGCAGCTTTCCCGTGACCAGAAAGTTCGCGAACACCGGGGAGCTGTTTTTT.

The chain couples TRBV6-5 to TRBJ1-1, with TRBD1 matching 9 bases. Germline V gives CDR1 MNHEY, CDR2 SVGAGI. V lost 1 base, J lost 6 bases, and 9 bases stayed unmatched. This CDR3 has 16 residues. CDR3 nucleotide sequence: TGTGCCAGCAGTTACTTATGGACAGGGGAAGGTTCTGAAGCTTTCTTT. It is translated as CASSYLWTGEGSEAFF.

This clonotype was found a few times. The CDR3 DNA follows: TGTGCCAGCAGTACGACTCGCTACAATGAGCAGTTCTTC. Translating gives CASSTTRYNEQFF. The chain combines TRBV12-3 or TRBV12-4 with TRBJ2-1; D is undetermined. The CDR3 length is 13 residues. Trimming took off 5 bases at V and 3 bases at J, with 8 bases between the two ends.

This chain joins TRBV7-9 and TRBJ2-1, with TRBD1 identical over 7 bases. The trim removed 4 bases at V and 1 base at J, leaving 7 bases unmatched. CDR1 SEHNR and CDR2 FQNEAQ come from the germline V gene (reference sequence). The CDR3 consists of 16 residues. The CDR3 sequence: CASSSQTGYSYNEQFF. The CDR3 region has the DNA TGTGCCAGCAGCTCCCAGACAGGGTATTCCTACAATGAGCAGTTCTTC.

CDR3 coding DNA: TGTGCCAGCAGTTTAACGGCTGACAGCGGAAACTATGGCTACACCTTC. Protein: CASSLTADSGNYGYTF. The chain recombines TRBV28 with TRBJ1-2; D perhaps matches TRBD1 (5 bases). The germline CDR1 and CDR2 sequences are MDHEN and SYDVKM. V lost 2 bases, J lost 2 bases, and 15 bases lay in between. The CDR3 length is 16 residues.

The chain is built from TRBV20-1 and TRBJ2-7; TRBD1 matches 10 bases. The length of the CDR3 is 13 residues. The V gene's germline CDR1 is DFQATT and CDR2 SNEGSKA (reference sequence). J lost 10 bases, V lost 4 bases, and 10 bases had no gene match. Here the CDR3 DNA reads TGCAGTGCTATCCGGGACAGGGGATACGTTCAGTACTTC. It specifies CSAIRDRGYVQYF.

The chain couples TRBV7-6 to TRBJ2-3; D is unresolved. The germline V gene has CDR1 SGHVS and CDR2 FNYEAQ. CDR3 length: 16 residues. V gave up 1 base and J gave up 0 bases, with 11 bases separating them. The CDR3 region is CASSLVGGNSTDTQYF. CDR3 bases: TGTGCCAGCAGCTTAGTTGGTGGCAATAGCACAGATACGCAGTATTTT.

V gene TRBV4-1 combines with J gene TRBJ1-6; the D is unclear. Germline assignment: CDR1 MGHRA and CDR2 YSYEKL. The CDR3 runs 16 residues. With 0 bases removed from V and 7 bases from J, the gap between germline ends came to 13 bases. CDR3 coding DNA: TGCGCCAGCAGCCAAGATCCGGTGGGCTCCAATTCACCCCTCCACTTT. As protein: CASSQDPVGSNSPLHF.

This clonotype came up a few times. V usage is TRBV20-1 and J usage is TRBJ2-7, with 8 bases identical to TRBD2. Germline V gene data show CDR1 as DFQATT and CDR2 as SNEGSKA (reference sequence). The CDR3 spans 13 residues. Trimming took 3 bases from V and 7 from J; bases not matched to a gene: 8. The CDR3 spells CSARISGGNEQYF. CDR3 sequence (DNA): TGCAGTGCTAGGATATCGGGAGGGAATGAGCAGTACTTC.

This clonotype was detected only a few times. The chain combines TRBV3-1 with TRBJ1-2; the D gene is possibly TRBD1 (5 bases). CDR3 length: 16 residues. V lost 0 bases, J lost 4 bases, and 15 bases lay in between. Germline V gene data show CDR1 as LGHDT and CDR2 as YNNKEL (reference sequence). The CDR3 bases are TGTGCCAGCAGCCAAGAGTGGGGCAGGTTTTTCTATGGCTACACCTTC. It is translated as CASSQEWGRFFYGYTF.

This clonotype appeared many times. V gene TRBV12-3 or TRBV12-4 combines with J gene TRBJ2-7; D is undetermined. The V gene lost 3 bases and the J gene lost 4 bases, with 7 bases spanning the gap. CDR3 length equals 12 residues. The CDR3 is CASSFASYEQYF. CDR3 nucleotide sequence: TGTGCCAGCAGTTTTGCCAGTTACGAGCAGTACTTC.

V is TRBV4-1 and J is TRBJ2-1; 9 bases align to TRBD2. The germline V gene encodes CDR1 MGHRA and CDR2 YSYEKL. The CDR3 totals 14 residues. After removal of 1 base from V and 8 bases from J, the junction contained 3 bases not matched to a gene. This chain's CDR3 is CASSQVLAGDEQFF. The CDR3 coding sequence is TGCGCCAGCAGCCAAGTACTAGCGGGCGATGAGCAGTTCTTC.

Only a few counts were recorded for this clonotype. This rearrangement joins TRBV20-1 to TRBJ2-3; the match to TRBD2 covers 7 bases. The CDR3 sequence is 13 residues long. V dropped 6 bases and J dropped 4; count of bases not matched to a gene: 7. Germline V gene data show CDR1 as DFQATT and CDR2 as SNEGSKA (reference sequence). The CDR3 here is CSASWRGSDTQYF. The CDR3 DNA reads as TGCAGTGCCTCCTGGCGGGGGTCAGATACGCAGTATTTT.